The 27 T cell receptor beta chains presented below share a single source sample, sequenced in a study of T cell changes during pregnancy in multiple sclerosis. The protocol was immunoSEQ multiplex PCR, while the TCRdb copy is restricted to in-frame clones and leaves out a portion. The sample has some 60,000 clones; 89% are singletons. The sample was peripheral blood, taken after pregnancy. All receptors derive from a female donor with multiple sclerosis, enrolled in a pregnancy study.

V is TRBV5-1 and J is TRBJ2-1, with TRBD2 matching 8 bases. CDR1 and CDR2 (germline): SGHRS, YFSETQ. V dropped 5 bases and J dropped 3; count of bases not matched to a gene: 7. This CDR3 has 15 amino acids. The CDR3 DNA follows: TGCGCCAGCAGTTTTAGCGGGGAGAACTACAATGAGCAGTTCTTC. Its translation is CASSFSGENYNEQFF.

The rearrangement uses TRBV4-3 and TRBJ1-2; TRBD1 is a possible D gene (6 bases). V lost 4 bases to trimming and J lost 5 bases, with 11 bases between them. This CDR3 spans 13 amino acids. Germline V gene sequence: CDR1 LGHNA, CDR2 YSLEER. In DNA, the CDR3 is TGCGCCAGCAGCCTAGGACAGCATTATGGCTACACCTTC. Its translation: CASSLGQHYGYTF.

This rearrangement joins TRBV28 to TRBJ1-3; D unclear. The CDR3 length is 16 residues. CDR1 MDHEN and CDR2 SYDVKM come from the germline V gene. The V gene lost 3 bases and the J gene lost 3 bases, with 15 bases spanning the gap. The CDR3 DNA follows: TGTGCCAGCAGTTTGGTGGGCCTTGGAATTGGAAACACCATATATTTT. It codes for CASSLVGLGIGNTIYF.

Only a few counts were recorded for this clone. The chain couples TRBV11-3 to TRBJ1-3; no reliable D call. From germline, CDR1 is SGHNT and CDR2 YENEEA. CDR3 length: 13 amino acids. The V end lost 0 bases, the J end lost 8 bases, and 8 bases lay between the germline ends. The CDR3 DNA sequence: TGTGCCAGCAGCTTAGAGGTGGGAGACACCATATATTTT. Residues: CASSLEVGDTIYF.

This clone was seen just once. The V and J genes are TRBV5-1 and TRBJ2-3, with D possibly matching TRBD2 (5 bases). Per germline, CDR1 SGHRS and CDR2 YFSETQ. Deletions cut 2 bases from V and 2 bases from J, with 12 bases between. The CDR3 loop spans 15 amino acids. The CDR3 loop is CASSFGLGYTDTQYF. As DNA, the CDR3 is TGCGCCAGCAGCTTTGGACTGGGATACACAGATACGCAGTATTTT.

This clone was observed once. V gene TRBV2 combines with J gene TRBJ1-4; D might be TRBD1 (5 bases). The ends were cut back, 6 bases at V and 3 bases at J, with 8 bases in the middle. This CDR3 has 13 amino acids. Germline-derived CDR1 and CDR2 are SNHLY and FYNNEI. CDR3 nucleotide sequence: TGTGCCAGCAGAGGGGTGGCTAATGAAAAACTGTTTTTT. It encodes CASRGVANEKLFF.

The chain is built from TRBV6-5 and TRBJ2-3, with 9 bases matching TRBD1. V lost 6 bases and J lost 7; bases outside the gene matches: 8. The germline V gene has CDR1 MNHEY and CDR2 SVGAGI. The CDR3 spans 14 residues. The CDR3 protein is CASRPGTGFHTQYF. The CDR3 DNA follows: TGTGCCAGCAGGCCCGGGACAGGGTTCCATACGCAGTATTTT.

The chain uses TRBV11-2 and TRBJ2-3, with 11 bases aligning to TRBD2. The trim removed 5 bases at V and 2 bases at J, leaving 3 bases unmatched. CDR1 and CDR2 (germline): SGHAT, FQNNGV. The CDR3 is 15 residues long. CDR3 nucleotides: TGTGCCAGCAGCAGACTAGCGGGGATCACAGATACGCAGTATTTT. Its protein product is CASSRLAGITDTQYF. Supplemented by reference TRBV11-2 and TRBJ2-3, the full variable domain reads EAGVAQSPRYKIIEKRQSVAFWCNPISGHATLYWYQQILGQGPKLLIQFQNNGVVDDSQLPKDRFSAERLKGVDSTLKIQPAKLEDSAVYLCASSRLAGITDTQYFGPGTRLTVL.

The chain uses TRBV5-1 and TRBJ2-1; TRBD2 matches 11 bases. V lost 0 bases, J lost 9 bases, and 5 bases stayed unmatched. Looked up from germline, CDR1 is SGHRS and CDR2 is YFSETQ. The CDR3 is made up of 15 amino acids. The CDR3 bases are TGCGCCAGCAGCTTGGTCGCTAGCGGGGGGCGTGAGCAGTTCTTC. Translated, it gives CASSLVASGGREQFF.

This clone was counted once. CDR3 sequence: CASSTGGEQYF. The CDR3 nucleotides are TGTGCCAGCAGTACAGGGGGCGAGCAGTACTTC. The gene calls are TRBV2 and TRBJ2-7; 8 bases are shared with TRBD1. Germline trimming cut 5 bases from V and 6 bases from J; bases unmatched to any gene: 0. The germline CDR1 and CDR2 sequences are SNHLY and FYNNEI. The CDR3 covers 11 residues.

The chain carries TRBV5-1 and TRBJ1-4; TRBD1 agrees at 11 bases. The CDR3 totals 15 residues. Trimming at V came to 0 bases and at J to 6 bases, leaving 1 base not matched to a gene. Germline-derived CDR1 and CDR2 are SGHRS and YFSETQ. CDR3 in DNA: TGCGCCAGCAGCTTGGGGACAGGGGGCTATGAAAAACTGTTTTTT. Amino acid sequence: CASSLGTGGYEKLFF.

The genes are TRBV15 and TRBJ1-6; weak D call: TRBD1 (5 bases). The germline gives CDR1 LNHNV, CDR2 YYDKDF (reference sequence). The CDR3 has 13 amino acids. The V gene lost 5 bases and the J gene lost 5 bases, with 7 bases spanning the gap. The CDR3 loop reads CATSQQDNSPLHF. In DNA form, the CDR3 reads TGTGCCACCAGCCAACAGGATAATTCACCCCTCCACTTT. Variable domain in full (rest from reference TRBV15 and TRBJ1-6): DAMVIQNPRYQVTQFGKPVTLSCSQTLNHNVMYWYQQKSSQAPKLLFHYYDKDFNNEADTPDNFQSRRPNTSFCFLDIRSPGLGDTAMYLCATSQQDNSPLHFGNGTRLTVT.

This chain connects TRBV11-2 to TRBJ2-7; weak D call: TRBD1 (5 bases). The CDR3 is 14 residues long. Trimming took 5 bases from V and 2 from J, leaving 13 bases between them. The germline CDR1 and CDR2 sequences are SGHAT and FQNNGV. The CDR3 DNA reads as TGTGCCAGCAGCCTGAGCTGGGGCCCCTACGAGCAGTACTTC. The encoded protein is CASSLSWGPYEQYF.

This clone occurred once. The CDR3 loop is CASSSDGTAASPLHF. CDR3 in DNA: TGCGCCAGCAGCTCCGATGGGACAGCCGCTTCACCCCTCCACTTT. This chain links TRBV5-1 with TRBJ1-6; 7 bases match TRBD1. Looked up from germline, CDR1 is SGHRS and CDR2 is YFSETQ. The V segment lost 3 bases and the J segment 9 bases; nucleotides outside the gene matches: 9. This CDR3 contains 15 residues. The full variable domain, with the rest looked up from reference TRBV5-1 and TRBJ1-6, is KAGVTQTPRYLIKTRGQQVTLSCSPISGHRSVSWYQQTPGQGLQFLFEYFSETQRNKGNFPGRFSGRQFSNSRSEMNVSTLELGDSALYLCASSSDGTAASPLHFGNGTRLTVT.

The V and J genes are TRBV6-1 and TRBJ1-1; D might be TRBD1 (5 bases). This CDR3 contains 13 residues. Germline CDR1 and CDR2: MNHNS and SASEGT. With 3 bases removed from V and 1 base from J, the gap between germline ends came to 6 bases. In DNA form, the CDR3 reads TGTGCCAGCAGTGACCAGGGGAACACTGAAGCTTTCTTT. Its translation: CASSDQGNTEAFF.

This chain joins TRBV9 and TRBJ1-1; no firm D call. The CDR3 extends over 14 amino acids. In germline, CDR1 is SGDLS, CDR2 YYNGEE. V was cut by 0 bases and J by 1 base, with 7 bases left in between. CDR3 DNA: TGTGCCAGCAGCGTAGGACTGCGGAACACTGAAGCTTTCTTT. Its translation: CASSVGLRNTEAFF. The entire variable domain, with the rest obtained from reference TRBV9 and TRBJ1-1, is as follows: DSGVTQTPKHLITATGQRVTLRCSPRSGDLSVYWYQQSLDQGLQFLIQYYNGEERAKGNILERFSAQQFPDLHSELNLSSLELGDSALYFCASSVGLRNTEAFFGQGTRLTVV.

The V gene is TRBV6-6, the J gene TRBJ2-3; perhaps TRBD1 as D (6 bases). The CDR3 has 14 amino acids. Trimming removed 2 bases at V and 3 bases at J, with 9 bases between. Germline CDR1 reads MNHNY; CDR2 reads SVGAGI (reference sequence). The CDR3: CASSYITGTDTQYF. CDR3 nucleotides: TGTGCCAGCAGTTACATTACAGGGACAGATACGCAGTATTTT.

The chain combines TRBV5-1 with TRBJ2-7, with D perhaps matching TRBD2 (6 bases). Germline values: CDR1 SGHRS, CDR2 YFSETQ. The CDR3 length is 15 residues. Trimming pared 7 bases from V and 0 bases from J, leaving 17 bases between. Here the CDR3 reads CASRRGVAASYEQYF. CDR3 DNA sequence: TGCGCCAGCCGCCGAGGCGTAGCGGCCTCCTACGAGCAGTACTTC.

This rearrangement joins TRBV5-4 to TRBJ2-5; TRBD2 matches 10 bases. This CDR3 spans 17 amino acids. Germline V gives CDR1 SGHNT, CDR2 YYREEE (reference sequence). V shed 3 bases, J shed 6 bases, and the junction held 14 bases outside the gene matches. The CDR3 coding sequence is TGTGCCAGCAGCTCCCTTGATAGTAGCGGGGGGCAGAAGACCCAGTACTTC. Translated, it gives CASSSLDSSGGQKTQYF.

The sample holds a few counts of this clone. The genes are TRBV30 and TRBJ1-1; possible D gene TRBD1, 6 bases. The CDR3 sequence is 15 residues long. Trimming shortened V by 1 base and J by 0 bases, and 12 bases separated the two germline ends. The germline V gene encodes CDR1 GTSNPN and CDR2 SVGIG (reference sequence). The CDR3 loop is CAWSEAGQLNTEAFF. The CDR3 DNA follows: TGTGCCTGGAGTGAGGCAGGACAGTTGAACACTGAAGCTTTCTTT.

The chain employs TRBV4-2 and TRBJ1-1, with D possibly being TRBD1 (5 bases). Germline lookup yields CDR1 LGHNA and CDR2 YNFKEQ. The CDR3 runs to 14 residues. V lost 5 bases, J lost 0 bases, and 10 bases lay in between. Written as DNA, the CDR3 is TGTGCCAGCAGCTTCTCAGGGTTGAACACTGAAGCTTTCTTT. Translating it yields CASSFSGLNTEAFF.

The chain carries TRBV28 and TRBJ1-2; 9 bases are shared with TRBD1. The CDR3 extends over 14 amino acids. V lost 3 bases, J lost 10 bases, and 9 bases stayed unmatched. Germline CDR1 reads MDHEN; CDR2 reads SYDVKM. The CDR3 reads CASSFTATGGFYTF. CDR3 sequence (DNA): TGTGCCAGCAGTTTTACGGCGACAGGGGGTTTCTACACCTTC.

V and J are TRBV13 and TRBJ1-3; tentatively, D is TRBD1 (6 bases). The CDR3 is 14 amino acids. The V end was cut by 0 bases, the J end by 4 bases, with 7 bases between. Looked up from germline, CDR1 is PRHDT and CDR2 is FYEKMQ (reference sequence). The CDR3 region has the DNA TGTGCCAGCAGCTTAGGGGGGGCAGGAAACACCATATATTTT. Protein: CASSLGGAGNTIYF.

The chain combines TRBV15 with TRBJ2-7; 8 bases line up with TRBD1. The length of the CDR3 is 15 residues. With 2 bases clipped from V and 5 bases from J, the junction kept 8 bases outside the gene matches. Germline CDR1 and CDR2: LNHNV and YYDKDF (reference sequence). This CDR3 reads CATSRNGAGGDEQYF. In nucleotides, the CDR3 is TGTGCCACCAGCAGAAACGGGGCAGGGGGCGACGAGCAGTACTTC.

The V call is TRBV4-1, the J call TRBJ1-1; D perhaps matches TRBD1 (5 bases). The CDR3 runs to 13 residues. Trimming stripped 2 bases from V and 6 bases from J, with 10 bases between. Germline V lookup: CDR1 MGHRA, CDR2 YSYEKL. The CDR3 coding sequence is TGCGCCAGCAGCCAACGGGGAGGGGCTGAAGCTTTCTTT. Protein: CASSQRGGAEAFF.

V and J are TRBV7-8 and TRBJ2-7; weak D call: TRBD2 (6 bases). The CDR3 spans 14 residues. Trimming removed 5 bases at V and 9 bases at J, with 20 bases between. Looked up from germline, CDR1 is SGHVS and CDR2 is FQNEAQ. CDR3 nucleotide sequence: TGTGCCAGCAGCCATTACGGAGGTCGGGGAGGGCAGTACTTC. This encodes CASSHYGGRGGQYF.

The chain is built from TRBV11-3 and TRBJ2-1, with 10 bases that match TRBD2. Trimming at V came to 1 base and at J to 0 bases, leaving 9 bases not matched to a gene. Germline CDR1 SGHNT, CDR2 YENEEA. The length of the CDR3 is 19 residues. Here the CDR3 DNA reads TGTGCCAGCAGCTTAGGATTAAGACTAGCGGGTAGCTCCTACAATGAGCAGTTCTTC. Residues: CASSLGLRLAGSSYNEQFF.